Below are 20 T cell receptor beta chains sequenced from a single sample in a study of blood T cell repertoires in COVID-19. TCRdb's table, derived via immunoSEQ multiplex PCR, lists solely in-frame clones and lacks some. Among some 160,000 clones listed, 85% were seen once. Sequencing input: peripheral blood. The source is a woman of 80 years or more with COVID-19, enrolled during active disease.

The chain recombines TRBV6-4 with TRBJ1-3, with D tentatively TRBD1 (6 bases). Per the germline V gene, CDR1 is MRHNA and CDR2 is SNTAGT. Trimming took 2 bases from V and 0 from J, leaving 17 bases between them. The CDR3 spans 18 residues. DNA of the CDR3: TGTGCCAGCAGTGACCCCGAGCCCTTACAGGGCTCTGGAAACACCATATATTTT. It translates to CASSDPEPLQGSGNTIYF.

The chain is built from TRBV5-6 and TRBJ2-1; TRBD2 aligns across 8 bases. V gave up 1 base and J gave up 8 bases; unmatched junction bases: 11. CDR3 length equals 16 residues. CDR1 is SGHDT, CDR2 YYEEEE, per germline. In nucleotides, the CDR3 is TGTGCCAGCAGCTTGACCCCCGGGGGGGCCGGCTATGAGCAGTTCTTC. This codes for CASSLTPGGAGYEQFF. The full variable domain, rest sourced from reference TRBV5-6 and TRBJ2-1, is DAGVTQSPTHLIKTRGQQVTLRCSPKSGHDTVSWYQQALGQGPQFIFQYYEEEERQRGNFPDRFSGHQFPNYSSELNVNALLLGDSALYLCASSLTPGGAGYEQFFGPGTRLTVL.

This chain uses TRBV10-1 with TRBJ2-3; D remains ambiguous. This CDR3 has 12 residues. Trimming removed 5 bases from V and 6 bases from J, with 9 bases in between. Germline lookup yields CDR1 WNHNN and CDR2 SYGVQD (reference sequence). The CDR3, as DNA: TGCGCCAGCAGTCACACCACCGATACGCAGTATTTT. Its protein product is CASSHTTDTQYF.

This clone was detected once. The V and J genes are TRBV19 and TRBJ1-5; the match to TRBD1 covers 7 bases. This CDR3 contains 13 residues. From germline, CDR1 is LNHDA and CDR2 SQIVND (reference sequence). Trimming at V came to 6 bases and at J to 7 bases, leaving 6 bases not matched to a gene. In DNA, the CDR3 is TGTGCCAGTAGCGAACAGGGGAACCAGCCCCAGCATTTT. Residues: CASSEQGNQPQHF.

V is TRBV2 and J is TRBJ2-2; D is ambiguous. The V and J ends lost 10 bases and 3 bases respectively, with 9 bases between them. Germline V lookup: CDR1 SNHLY, CDR2 FYNNEI. CDR3 length equals 12 residues. CDR3 region: CATARDTGELFF. CDR3 coding DNA: TGTGCCACCGCTCGGGACACCGGGGAGCTGTTTTTT.

The genes are TRBV7-3 and TRBJ2-3; 7 nucleotides match TRBD1. Germline CDR1 and CDR2: SGHTA and FQGTGA. The CDR3 is 13 amino acids. V dropped 5 bases and J dropped 2; count of bases not matched to a gene: 1. This chain's CDR3 is CASSRGLTDTQYF. The CDR3, as DNA: TGTGCCAGCAGCAGGGGGCTCACAGATACGCAGTATTTT.

V is TRBV2 and J is TRBJ2-1; TRBD2 might be the D (7 bases). V gave up 1 base and J gave up 9 bases, with 16 bases separating them. The CDR3 contains 15 residues. Per germline, CDR1 SNHLY and CDR2 FYNNEI. The CDR3 spells CASSEGRGPSGEQFF. The CDR3 DNA reads as TGTGCCAGCAGTGAAGGGCGGGGGCCTTCGGGTGAGCAGTTCTTC.

This chain links TRBV19 with TRBJ2-3, with 8 bases that match TRBD1. Germline V gene lookup returns CDR1 LNHDA and CDR2 SQIVND (reference sequence). Trimming removed 4 bases from V and 4 bases from J; junction bases left unmatched: 7. The CDR3 runs 15 residues. Written as DNA, the CDR3 is TGTGCCAGTAGTAGCTCCGGACAGGGACCAGATACGCAGTATTTT. This encodes CASSSSGQGPDTQYF.

The chain uses TRBV7-9 and TRBJ2-5; 11 nucleotides match TRBD2. CDR1 SEHNR and CDR2 FQNEAQ come from the germline V gene (reference sequence). The J segment lost 7 bases and the V segment lost 5 bases, leaving 9 bases of the junction unmatched. This CDR3 spans 15 amino acids. DNA of the CDR3: TGTGCCAGCAGCCCGACTAGCGGGGCCACTGGGACCCAGTACTTC. Translating it yields CASSPTSGATGTQYF.

The chain is built from TRBV19 and TRBJ1-1; no clear D gene. CDR3 size: 14 residues. With 9 bases removed from V and 0 bases from J, the gap between germline ends came to 14 bases. Per germline, CDR1 LNHDA and CDR2 SQIVND (reference sequence). The CDR3 nucleotides are TGTGCCAGCCGGCCGGCGGCCCTGAACACTGAAGCTTTCTTT. It is translated as CASRPAALNTEAFF. Filled out from reference TRBV19 and TRBJ1-1, the complete variable domain reads DGGITQSPKYLFRKEGQNVTLSCEQNLNHDAMYWYRQDPGQGLRLIYYSQIVNDFQKGDIAEGYSVSREKKESFPLTVTSAQKNPTAFYLCASRPAALNTEAFFGQGTRLTVV.

This sequence joins TRBV5-5 and TRBJ1-4, with D perhaps matching TRBD1 (5 bases). This CDR3 contains 16 residues. The germline CDR1 and CDR2 sequences are SGHKS and YYEKEE (reference sequence). The V and J ends lost 4 bases and 6 bases respectively, with 19 bases between them. CDR3 coding DNA: TGTGCCAGCAGCCCTCTACCGGTTCAAGGGGATGAAAAACTGTTTTTT. As protein: CASSPLPVQGDEKLFF.

The gene calls are TRBV23-1 and TRBJ1-5; D gene uncertain. TRBV23-1 is identified as an open reading frame with a role that is uncertain. CDR3 length equals 21 residues. V lost 0 bases to trimming and J lost 6 bases, with 30 bases between them. The CDR3 sequence is CASSQSCRAGKRCFSSQPQHF. CDR3 DNA: TGCGCCAGCAGTCAATCATGCCGGGCGGGGAAAAGGTGTTTTTCTAGTCAGCCCCAGCATTTT.

The rearrangement joins TRBV24-1 to TRBJ2-1; no clear D gene. The germline V and J ends were trimmed by 3 bases and 8 bases, with 7 bases remaining between them. CDR1 KGHDR and CDR2 SFDVKD come from the germline V gene. The CDR3 contains 12 residues. The CDR3 loop reads CATSDARDEQFF. The CDR3, as DNA: TGTGCCACCAGTGATGCACGGGATGAGCAGTTCTTC.

This sequence joins TRBV6-1 and TRBJ2-5; 8 bases are a match to TRBD2. V shed 4 bases and J 5 bases; nucleotides not matched to a gene: 12. CDR1 and CDR2 from the germline V gene are MNHNS and SASEGT. The CDR3 spans 16 residues. As DNA, the CDR3 is TGTGCCAGCAGTGCCACGGGGGGGGTTCCGGCGGAGACCCAGTACTTC. Amino acids: CASSATGGVPAETQYF.

V is TRBV6-5 and J is TRBJ1-5, with TRBD1 matching 8 bases. CDR1 and CDR2 from the germline V gene are MNHEY and SVGAGI. This CDR3 comprises 15 residues. Trimming at V came to 7 bases and at J to 3 bases, leaving 8 bases not matched to a gene. The CDR3 coding sequence is TGTGCCAGCACCCAGACAGGGGTCTTCAATCAGCCCCAGCATTTT. This gives the protein CASTQTGVFNQPQHF.

The rearrangement links TRBV27 to TRBJ2-2; tentatively, D is TRBD1 (6 bases). CDR3 length: 13 amino acids. Germline V lookup: CDR1 MNHEY, CDR2 SMNVEV (reference sequence). Trimming took 5 bases from V and 5 from J, leaving 9 bases between them. The CDR3 here is CASSGQQTGELFF. Here the CDR3 DNA reads TGTGCCAGCAGTGGACAGCAGACCGGGGAGCTGTTTTTT.

This clone was recorded only once. This chain uses TRBV12-3 or TRBV12-4 with TRBJ2-7; D might be TRBD1 (6 bases). V gave up 4 bases and J gave up 6 bases, with 13 bases separating them. The CDR3 spans 13 residues. This CDR3 reads CASSSHRGGEQYF. The CDR3 coding sequence is TGTGCCAGCAGTTCTCATCGAGGGGGCGAGCAGTACTTC.

V and J are TRBV6-1 and TRBJ1-4, with D perhaps TRBD1 (5 bases). The CDR3 length is 14 residues. Trimming pared 3 bases from V and 8 bases from J, leaving 13 bases between. Per germline, CDR1 MNHNS and CDR2 SASEGT. CDR3 amino acids: CASSDRGGEEKLFF. DNA for the CDR3: TGTGCCAGCAGTGACCGTGGGGGGGAAGAAAAACTGTTTTTT.

V is TRBV12-2 and J is TRBJ2-7; TRBD1 is taken as the D call from the table, unchecked against the DNA. TRBV12-2 is a listed pseudogene. The CDR3 runs 23 residues. The CDR3, as DNA: TGTGCAAGTCGCTTACCCCCCCTAAACGGGACAGAACCCAGACACCCCGCTTACTACGAGCAGTACTTC. Residues: CASRLPPLNGTEPRHPAYYEQYF.

The chain couples TRBV5-6 to TRBJ1-4; D possibly corresponds to TRBD1 (5 bases). Trimming stripped 1 base from V and 9 bases from J, with 22 bases between. The germline gives CDR1 SGHDT, CDR2 YYEEEE. CDR3 size: 17 residues. CDR3 DNA sequence: TGTGCCAGCAGCTTGTGGGGAGGCCGGGGGGATTCGAAAAAACTGTTTTTT. This encodes CASSLWGGRGDSKKLFF.